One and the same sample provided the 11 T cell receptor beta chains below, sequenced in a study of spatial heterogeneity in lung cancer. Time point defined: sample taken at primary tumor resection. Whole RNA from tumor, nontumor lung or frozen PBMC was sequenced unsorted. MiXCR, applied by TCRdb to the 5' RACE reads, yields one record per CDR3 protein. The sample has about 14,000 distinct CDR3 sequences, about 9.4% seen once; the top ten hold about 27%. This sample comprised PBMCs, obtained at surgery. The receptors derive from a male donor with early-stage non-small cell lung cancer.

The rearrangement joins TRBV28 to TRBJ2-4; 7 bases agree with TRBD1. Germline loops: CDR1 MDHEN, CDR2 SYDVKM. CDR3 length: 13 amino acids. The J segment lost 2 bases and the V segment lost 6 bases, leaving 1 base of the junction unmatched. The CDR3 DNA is TGTGCCAGCAGGACAGGGACCAAAAACATTCAGTACTTC. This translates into CASRTGTKNIQYF.

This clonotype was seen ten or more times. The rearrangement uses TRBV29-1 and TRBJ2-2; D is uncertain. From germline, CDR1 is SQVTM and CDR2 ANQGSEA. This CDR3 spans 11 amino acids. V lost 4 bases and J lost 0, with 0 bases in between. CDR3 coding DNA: TGCAGCGTTGCGAACACCGGGGAGCTGTTTTTT. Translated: CSVANTGELFF.

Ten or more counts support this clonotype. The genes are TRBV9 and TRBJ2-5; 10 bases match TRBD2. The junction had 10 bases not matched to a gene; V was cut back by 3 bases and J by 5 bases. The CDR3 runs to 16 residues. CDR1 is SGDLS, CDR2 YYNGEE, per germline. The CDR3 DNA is TGTGCCAGCAGCGCATATCCTAGCGGGAGCGGGGAGACCCAGTACTTC. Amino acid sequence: CASSAYPSGSGETQYF.

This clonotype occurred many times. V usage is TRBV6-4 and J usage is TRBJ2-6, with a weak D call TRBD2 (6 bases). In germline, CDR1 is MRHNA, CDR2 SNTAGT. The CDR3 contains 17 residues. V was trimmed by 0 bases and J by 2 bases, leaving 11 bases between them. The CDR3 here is CASSDSGGLPGANVLTF. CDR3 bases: TGTGCCAGCAGTGACTCCGGAGGGCTGCCTGGGGCCAACGTCCTGACTTTC.

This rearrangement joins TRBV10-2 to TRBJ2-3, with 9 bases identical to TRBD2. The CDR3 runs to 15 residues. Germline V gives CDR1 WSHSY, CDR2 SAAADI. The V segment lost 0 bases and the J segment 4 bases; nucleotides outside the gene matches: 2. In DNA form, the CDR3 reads TGCGCCAGCAGTGAGTCGGGCGGGGGGGCAGATACGCAGTATTTT. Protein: CASSESGGGADTQYF.

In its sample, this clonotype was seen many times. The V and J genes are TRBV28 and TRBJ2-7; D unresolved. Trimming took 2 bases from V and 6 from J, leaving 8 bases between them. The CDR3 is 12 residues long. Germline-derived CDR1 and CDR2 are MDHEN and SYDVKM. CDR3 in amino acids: CASSLRVSEQYF. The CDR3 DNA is TGTGCCAGCAGTTTACGGGTCAGCGAGCAGTACTTC.

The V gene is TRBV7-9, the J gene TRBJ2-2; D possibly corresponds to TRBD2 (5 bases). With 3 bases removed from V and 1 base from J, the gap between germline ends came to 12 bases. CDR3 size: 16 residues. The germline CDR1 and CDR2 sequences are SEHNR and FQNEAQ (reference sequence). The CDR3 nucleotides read TGTGCCAGCAGCTTCCGTTCGAGCGGGAACACCGGGGAGCTGTTTTTT. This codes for CASSFRSSGNTGELFF.

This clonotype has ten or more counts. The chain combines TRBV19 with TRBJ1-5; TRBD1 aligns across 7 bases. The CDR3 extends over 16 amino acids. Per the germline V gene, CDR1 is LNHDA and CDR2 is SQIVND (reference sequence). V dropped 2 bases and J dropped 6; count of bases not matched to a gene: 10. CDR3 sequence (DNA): TGTGCCAGTAGTATAAACCGACAGGGCTTCGTTCAGCCCCAGCATTTT. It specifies CASSINRQGFVQPQHF.

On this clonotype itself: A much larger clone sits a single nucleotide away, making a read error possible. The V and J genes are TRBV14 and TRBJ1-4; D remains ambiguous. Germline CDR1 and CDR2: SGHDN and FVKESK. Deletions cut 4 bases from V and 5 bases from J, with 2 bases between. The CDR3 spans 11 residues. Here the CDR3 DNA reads TGTGCCAGCAGCCGAAATGAAAAACTGTTTTTT. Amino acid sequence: CASSRNEKLFF.

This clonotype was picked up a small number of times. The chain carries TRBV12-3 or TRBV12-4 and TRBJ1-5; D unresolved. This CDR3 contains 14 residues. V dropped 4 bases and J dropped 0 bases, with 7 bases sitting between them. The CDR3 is CASSYGYSNQPQHF. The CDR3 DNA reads TGTGCCAGCAGTTACGGGTATAGCAATCAGCCCCAGCATTTT.

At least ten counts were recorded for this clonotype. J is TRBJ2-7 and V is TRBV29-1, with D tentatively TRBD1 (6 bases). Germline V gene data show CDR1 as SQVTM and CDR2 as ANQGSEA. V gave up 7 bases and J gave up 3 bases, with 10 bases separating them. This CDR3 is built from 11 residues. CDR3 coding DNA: TGCAGCGGGGGACACAACTACGAGCAGTACTTC. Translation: CSGGHNYEQYF.